The next 12 T cell receptor beta chains were all read from a single sample in a study of shared clonotypes between healthy human individuals (dated by TCRdb to about 2020). The protocol used for the library was the immunoSEQ multiplex PCR assay. The immuneACCESS repertoire file appears here via TCRdb, limited to in-frame rearrangements. These files lack a portion of the clones; in checked studies, under half of the deficit traces to unresolved V genes, and the cause of the others is not known. The sample has approximately 940,000 clones on record, about three quarters of them singletons. The ten largest make up about 1.5% of the sample. The sequenced material came from memory CD4+ T cells sorted from blood. The cell subset or site label for this specimen denotes: CD45RA-negative fraction. These receptors were taken from a man aged 18 to 35 in good health.

The CDR3 bases are TGTGCCAGCAGCTTGGCCGGGACTAGCGGGGGGGCCTACACCGGGGAGCTGTTTTTT. This codes for CASSLAGTSGGAYTGELFF. V and J are TRBV5-8 and TRBJ2-2, with 16 bases matching TRBD2. V was pared by 0 bases and J by 3 bases, with 5 bases of the junction left unmatched. Germline CDR1 is SGHTS and CDR2 is YDEGEE. This CDR3 is built from 19 residues. The full variable domain, its missing parts supplied by reference TRBV5-8 and TRBJ2-2, is EAGVTQSPTHLIKTRGQQATLRCSPISGHTSVYWYQQALGLGLQFLLWYDEGEERNRGNFPPRFSGRQFPNYSSELNVNALELEDSALYLCASSLAGTSGGAYTGELFFGEGSRLTVL.

V gene TRBV4-1 combines with J gene TRBJ1-1, with D perhaps TRBD1 (5 bases). Germline CDR1 MGHRA, CDR2 YSYEKL. This CDR3 has 17 residues. The V end was cut by 5 bases, the J end by 0 bases, with 19 bases between. The DNA of the CDR3 is TGCGCCAGCAGCAACCGGGGCAGAGACATTATGAACACTGAAGCTTTCTTT. As protein: CASSNRGRDIMNTEAFF.

A few counts support this clone. The genes are TRBV6-1 and TRBJ1-2; maybe TRBD1 (6 bases). The CDR3 has 13 amino acids. Germline V gene sequence: CDR1 MNHNS, CDR2 SASEGT. V was pared by 5 bases and J by 6 bases, with 13 bases between. The CDR3 protein is CASSSQGWNGYTF. CDR3 sequence (DNA): TGTGCCAGCAGTTCCCAGGGGTGGAATGGCTACACCTTC.

The V and J genes are TRBV7-2 and TRBJ1-5, with D unclear. V lost 7 bases, J lost 0 bases, and 13 bases lay in between. The CDR3 is made up of 15 amino acids. Germline CDR1 reads SGHTA; CDR2 reads FQGNSA. The chain's CDR3 is CASTDLSYSNQPQHF. The CDR3 DNA reads as TGTGCCAGCACGGACCTAAGCTATAGCAATCAGCCCCAGCATTTT.

The rearrangement joins TRBV5-1 to TRBJ2-3; 7 bases map to TRBD1. CDR1 is SGHRS and CDR2 is YFSETQ in the germline V gene. This CDR3 is built from 16 residues. Losses at the gene ends were 5 bases for V and 2 bases for J; bases not matched to a gene: 11. This CDR3 reads CASSSGQASSTDTQYF. For the CDR3, the DNA is TGCGCCAGCAGTTCCGGACAGGCCTCATCCACAGATACGCAGTATTTT.

In this sample, this clone turned up a few times. The rearrangement uses TRBV7-2 and TRBJ2-1; TRBD2 matches at 12 bases. The CDR3 has 17 residues. Trimming at V came to 4 bases and at J to 4 bases, leaving 8 bases not matched to a gene. Germline-derived CDR1 and CDR2 are SGHTA and FQGNSA. The CDR3 DNA follows: TGTGCCAGCAGCTCCAGGACTAGCGGGATGATGTACAATGAGCAGTTCTTC. As protein: CASSSRTSGMMYNEQFF.

The gene calls are TRBV9 and TRBJ2-1; TRBD1 matches at 7 bases. CDR1 is SGDLS, CDR2 YYNGEE, per germline. With V trimmed by 2 bases and J by 4 bases, 6 bases remained unmatched. The CDR3 length is 15 residues. The CDR3 protein is CASSVGTGEYNEQFF. As DNA, the CDR3 is TGTGCCAGCAGCGTCGGCACAGGGGAGTACAATGAGCAGTTCTTC.

The V gene is TRBV7-9, the J gene TRBJ2-4; TRBD2 is a possible D gene (5 bases). Germline assignment: CDR1 SEHNR and CDR2 FQNEAQ (reference sequence). This CDR3 spans 14 amino acids. V was pared by 5 bases and J by 1 base, with 9 bases between. The DNA of the CDR3 is TGTGCCAGCAGCCCCGACTACGCCAAAAACATTCAGTACTTC. It specifies CASSPDYAKNIQYF.

V and J are TRBV11-2 and TRBJ2-7; D gene ambiguous. Germline lookup yields CDR1 SGHAT and CDR2 FQNNGV. This CDR3 comprises 13 residues. The ends were cut back, 5 bases at V and 4 bases at J, with 12 bases in the middle. In DNA form, the CDR3 reads TGTGCCAGCAGCGGTGGAATTCTGTACGAGCAGTACTTC. It yields the protein CASSGGILYEQYF. Complete variable domain (other parts from reference TRBV11-2 and TRBJ2-7): EAGVAQSPRYKIIEKRQSVAFWCNPISGHATLYWYQQILGQGPKLLIQFQNNGVVDDSQLPKDRFSAERLKGVDSTLKIQPAKLEDSAVYLCASSGGILYEQYFGPGTRLTVT.

This clone turned up a few times. CDR3 nucleotides: TGTGCCAGCAGCTTCCAGGGGGCATCCCAAGAGACCCAGTACTTC. Translation: CASSFQGASQETQYF. The genes are TRBV7-8 and TRBJ2-5; TRBD1 matches 8 bases. Trimming cost V 3 bases and J 1 base; bases outside gene matches: 4. This CDR3 has 15 amino acids. Germline V gene data show CDR1 as SGHVS and CDR2 as FQNEAQ. Supplemented by reference TRBV7-8 and TRBJ2-5, the full variable domain reads GAGVSQSPRYKVAKRGQDVALRCDPISGHVSLFWYQQALGQGPEFLTYFQNEAQLDKSGLPSDRFFAERPEGSVSTLKIQRTQQEDSAVYLCASSFQGASQETQYFGPGTRLLVL.

This clone was recorded once. This chain links TRBV28 with TRBJ2-4; D ambiguous. Trimming left V 10 bases short and J 6 bases short, with 16 bases between. CDR1 is MDHEN, CDR2 SYDVKM, per germline. This CDR3 is 13 amino acids long. The CDR3 nucleotides read TGTGCCACCTTTGGATCGGTGGGAAACATTCAGTACTTC. Encoded protein: CATFGSVGNIQYF.

The V and J genes are TRBV28 and TRBJ2-3; D gene ambiguous. Trimming stripped 8 bases from V and 11 bases from J, with 11 bases between. The length of the CDR3 is 10 residues. CDR1 is MDHEN, CDR2 SYDVKM, per germline. Here the CDR3 DNA reads TGTGCCAGCGGGGATCACAGGCAGTATTTT. It is translated as CASGDHRQYF.